The following is a TCR beta chain sequence with its context. Its specific antigen is unknown. No base quality values were provided; no much bigger clone lies one nucleotide off. This entry is derived from a study of PD-1 blockade in classical Hodgkin lymphoma (dated by TCRdb to the early 2020s). Background on the whole study: Nivolumab dosing was 3 mg/kg intravenously every 2 weeks, continuing until either disease progression or unacceptable toxicity. A peripheral blood immune signature of response to PD-1 blockade in classical Hodgkin lymphoma was defined using TCR beta sequencing and CyTOF. Summary of the overall study and its limitations: Baseline TCR diversity was reported as lower in newly diagnosed patients than in healthy donors, and lower still in relapsed/refractory patients. Lower diversity was observed in patients in whom nivolumab was started less than 1 year after ASCT, and these patients were excluded from later analyses so that confounding by immune reconstitution would be avoided. Baseline diversity similar to that of newly diagnosed patients was observed in trial patients achieving complete response, whereas significantly lower diversity was observed in partial responders and progressors. The study was limited to a single clinical trial cohort, and causes of repertoire differences, possibly disease activity or prior therapy, remained undefined. CD4+ but not CD8+ TCR diversity rose significantly by C4D1 (p=0.0027 vs p=0.16), most apparent in complete responders (p=0.02).

The time point label here, explained by the study, means: cycle 1 day 1 (C1D1), immediately before nivolumab initiation. Every trial patient had relapsed following autologous stem cell transplantation, and prior brentuximab vedotin exposure was what differed among cohorts A, B and C. The trial cohort included 45 to 65 patients with relapsed/refractory classical Hodgkin lymphoma, and each patient had a best overall response of complete response, partial response or progressive disease. Single-agent nivolumab was administered to trial patients in the multi-cohort phase II CheckMate 205 trial. An independent review committee assessed best overall response using the 2007 International Working Group response criteria. Trial PBMCs were collected immediately before nivolumab initiation (C1D1) and during therapy at cycle 2 day 1 and cycle 4 day 1. Peripheral blood was collected in 8 mL Vacutainer Cell Preparation Tubes, from which PBMCs were isolated by centrifugation and then cryopreserved.

The Qiagen DNeasy kit was used to extract genomic DNA both from unsorted PBMCs and from the negatively selected CD4+ and CD8+ fractions. TCR beta CDR3 regions were amplified by immunoSEQ multiplex PCR using primers annealing to V and J segments. A synthetic immune receptor repertoire was used to minimize amplification bias, and any remaining bias was removed computationally after sequencing. Concerning the study's data processing: Repertoire diversity was quantified as the Shannon entropy index using custom Python scripts. The unsorted, CD4+ and CD8+ repertoires were each analyzed separately, with the exception of combined analyses, where CD4+ and CD8+ sequences were merged in silico. A clone was considered expanded if an increase in frequency of at least 2-fold after treatment relative to C1D1 was found, and a pseudocount of 0.5 was applied to clones undetected at baseline. Clones with 0 or 1 copy at C1D1 were classified as singleton clones, and clones with 2 or more copies were classified as non-singleton clones. Clones expanded in unsorted samples were annotated as CD4+, CD8+ or unknown by matching protein sequences in sorted samples from the same patient. Wilcoxon tests on paired samples were used to test changes in diversity from C1D1 to C4D1. Entries here come from immuneACCESS through TCRdb and include only in-frame sequences with V and J called. Some clones fail to appear in such tables; in the studies checked, an unresolved V gene covers under half of the shortfall, and the cause of the remainder is unknown. V and J calls and clone size are as listed in that table; D and trimming were resolved from the DNA. The sample contains some 13,000 clones, around nine tenths of them found a single time. Of the sample, about 40% is held by the ten largest clones.

Inclusive of the bounding cysteine and phenylalanine, the CDR3 is 15 residues long. The DNA shown is the 45-base CDR3, in frame from base 1. V is cut by 3 bases and J by 8 bases, and the space between the germline ends is 19 bases. CDR1 LNHDA and CDR2 SQIVND are derived from the germline V gene (reference sequence). The specimen was peripheral blood mononuclear cells (PBMCs), collected at baseline. This TCR was sampled from a human donor with classical Hodgkin lymphoma. In this chain, TRBV19 is recombined with TRBJ1-2; TRBD1 is a possible D gene, resting on 6 matching bases. The CDR3 protein: CASSIGQGRTYGYTF. DNA sequence: TGTGCCAGTAGTATCGGGCAGGGGCGGACGTACGGCTACACCTTC.